The clone carrying this T cell receptor beta chain was counted only a few times. Its antigen is as yet unknown. Donors counted as nominally healthy when sampled, yet unrecorded immune exposures were likely. These data originate in a study of cytomegalovirus exposure and HLA in healthy donors. Study-level background: Tens of millions of unique TCR sequences came from HLA-typed donors in an early release.

Broader study findings: As a later analysis revealed, the rate of TCR association differed by HLA locus, with DRB1 most and HLA-C fewest. In a later analysis, at a false discovery rate of 0.05, roughly 17,000 TCR beta sequences were associated with HLA alleles.

Germline CDR1 LGHNA, CDR2 YSLEER. Losses at the gene ends were 4 bases for V and 4 bases for J; bases not matched to a gene: 7. The CDR3 extends over 15 amino acids. Primers: 60 Vbeta forward and 13 Jbeta reverse. Libraries were prepared by immunoSEQ multiplex PCR; TCRdb keeps only in-frame clonotypes and omits some of them. The top ten hold about 2.2% of the sample, which has some 110,000 clones, approximately 60% seen once. This TCR came from a woman under 40 in good health and CMV-seronegative. The chain couples TRBV4-3 to TRBJ2-1; 7 bases match TRBD2. Sequenced: PBMCs. The CDR3 sequence is CASSLRLALYNEQFF. CDR3 sequence (DNA): TGCGCCAGCAGCCTCCGACTAGCCCTTTACAATGAGCAGTTCTTC.